A selection of T cell receptor beta chains follows, all from one sample in a study of blood T cells in healthy people across ages. TCRdb re-analysed the 5' RACE reads in MiXCR, keeping a single row per CDR3 protein. The sample lists more than 1,400,000 distinct CDR3 sequences, 42% occurring once. Input material: blood. The receptors here all came from a woman between 18 and 29 years old in good health. Both conserved end residues are part of each CDR3. Fields, in order: V gene, J gene, clone size, D gene, CDR3 protein, CDR3 DNA. The D gene is left open where the match is weak. Size is stated for part of the rows, as once, few or many counts, or as a class when the clone is expanded.

TRBV29-1	TRBJ1-2	NA	TRBD1	CSAGPPRTGSSYGYTF	TGCAGCGCCGGCCCACCTCGGACAGGGTCGTCTTATGGCTACACCTTC
TRBV11-2	TRBJ2-5	many	NA	CASSPTRGWETQYF	TGTGCCAGCAGCCCCACCCGGGGGTGGGAGACCCAGTACTTC
TRBV12-3/TRBV12-4	TRBJ2-1	once	NA	CARWDTYNEQFF	TGTGCCAGATGGGACACCTACAATGAGCAGTTCTTC
TRBV7-2	TRBJ2-1	NA	NA	CASSLAFGNEQFF	TGTGCCAGCAGCTTAGCGTTCGGCAATGAGCAGTTCTTC
TRBV4-1	TRBJ2-7	few	TRBD2	CASSQDLGSGRFYEQYF	TGCGCCAGCAGCCAAGATCTTGGTAGCGGGAGATTCTACGAGCAGTACTTC
TRBV29-1	TRBJ2-1	many	TRBD2	CSVAGLALVYNEQFF	TGCAGCGTGGCCGGACTAGCTCTCGTATACAATGAGCAGTTCTTC
TRBV7-9	TRBJ2-7	NA	NA	CASSPGPAPGEQYF	TGTGCCAGCAGCCCTGGTCCAGCGCCAGGGGAGCAGTACTTC
TRBV6-6	TRBJ1-1	NA	NA	CASTQDYRTEAFF	TGTGCCAGCACCCAGGACTATCGTACTGAAGCTTTCTTT
TRBV19	TRBJ2-1	NA	TRBD2	CASRTGTSGEVGQFF	TGTGCCAGTAGGACCGGGACTAGCGGAGAGGTGGGACAGTTCTTC
TRBV7-8	TRBJ2-5	NA	TRBD2	CASSTGTSGKDEQYF	TGTGCCAGCAGCACCGGGACTAGCGGGAAGGATGAGCAGTACTTC
TRBV20-1	TRBJ2-7	NA	NA	CSAIGGTEQYF	TGCAGTGCTATTGGCGGCACCGAGCAGTACTTC
TRBV20-1	TRBJ1-2	NA	TRBD1	CSANGQGEEFGGYGYTF	TGCAGTGCTAACGGACAGGGCGAAGAATTTGGGGGGTATGGCTACACCTTC